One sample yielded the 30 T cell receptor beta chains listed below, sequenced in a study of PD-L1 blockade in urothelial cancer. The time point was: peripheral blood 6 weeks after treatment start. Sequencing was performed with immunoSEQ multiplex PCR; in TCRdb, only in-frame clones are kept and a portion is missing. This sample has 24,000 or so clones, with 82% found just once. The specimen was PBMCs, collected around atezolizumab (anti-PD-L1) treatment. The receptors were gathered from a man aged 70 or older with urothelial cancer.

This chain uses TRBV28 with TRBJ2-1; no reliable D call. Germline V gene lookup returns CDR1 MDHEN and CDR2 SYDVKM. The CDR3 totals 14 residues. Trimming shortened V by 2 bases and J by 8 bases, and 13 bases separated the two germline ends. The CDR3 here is CASSLAPRIHEQFF. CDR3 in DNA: TGTGCCAGCAGTTTAGCGCCAAGAATCCATGAGCAGTTCTTC.

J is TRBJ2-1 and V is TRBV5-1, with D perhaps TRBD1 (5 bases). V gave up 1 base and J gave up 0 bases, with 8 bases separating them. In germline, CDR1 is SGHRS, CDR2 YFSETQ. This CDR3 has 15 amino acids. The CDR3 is CASSLQGNSYNEQFF. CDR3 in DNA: TGCGCCAGCAGCTTGCAGGGTAACTCCTACAATGAGCAGTTCTTC.

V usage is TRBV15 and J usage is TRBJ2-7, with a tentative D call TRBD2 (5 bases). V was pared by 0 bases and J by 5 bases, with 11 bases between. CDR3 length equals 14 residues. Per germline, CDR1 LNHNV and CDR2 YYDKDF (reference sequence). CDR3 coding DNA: TGTGCCACCAGCAGAGATATGGGAGACGACGAGCAGTACTTC. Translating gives CATSRDMGDDEQYF.

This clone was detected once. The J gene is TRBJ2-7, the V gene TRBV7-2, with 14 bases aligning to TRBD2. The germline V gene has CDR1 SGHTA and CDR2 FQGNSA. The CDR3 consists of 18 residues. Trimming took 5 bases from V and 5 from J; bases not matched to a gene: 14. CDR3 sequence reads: CASSPLASGLAGDNEQYF. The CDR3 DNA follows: TGTGCCAGCAGCCCACTAGCATCGGGACTAGCGGGAGATAACGAGCAGTACTTC.

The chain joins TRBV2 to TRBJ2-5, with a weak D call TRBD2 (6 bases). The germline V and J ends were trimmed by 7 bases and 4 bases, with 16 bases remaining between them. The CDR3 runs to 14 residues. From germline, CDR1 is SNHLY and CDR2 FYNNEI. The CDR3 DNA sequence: TGTGCCAGCAACATCCTTGGAGGGCGAGAGACCCAGTACTTC. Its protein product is CASNILGGRETQYF.

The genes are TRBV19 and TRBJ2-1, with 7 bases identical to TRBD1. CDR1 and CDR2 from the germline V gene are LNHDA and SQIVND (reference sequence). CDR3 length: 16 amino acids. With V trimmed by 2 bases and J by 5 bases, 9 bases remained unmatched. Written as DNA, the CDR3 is TGTGCCAGTAGTATAATGGCAGGGGGAATGAACAATGAGCAGTTCTTC. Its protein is CASSIMAGGMNNEQFF. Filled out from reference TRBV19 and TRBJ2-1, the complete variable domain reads DGGITQSPKYLFRKEGQNVTLSCEQNLNHDAMYWYRQDPGQGLRLIYYSQIVNDFQKGDIAEGYSVSREKKESFPLTVTSAQKNPTAFYLCASSIMAGGMNNEQFFGPGTRLTVL.

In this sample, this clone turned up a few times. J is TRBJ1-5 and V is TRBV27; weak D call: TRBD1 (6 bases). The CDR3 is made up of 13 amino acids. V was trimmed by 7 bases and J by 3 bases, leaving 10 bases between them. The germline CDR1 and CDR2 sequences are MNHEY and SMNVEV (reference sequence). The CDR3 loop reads CASKGHSNQPQHF. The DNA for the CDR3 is TGTGCCAGCAAGGGACATTCCAATCAGCCCCAGCATTTT.

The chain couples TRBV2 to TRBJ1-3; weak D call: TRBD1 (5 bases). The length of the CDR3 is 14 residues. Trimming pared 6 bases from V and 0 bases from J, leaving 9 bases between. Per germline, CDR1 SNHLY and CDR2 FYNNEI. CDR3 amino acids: CASRGTLSGNTIYF. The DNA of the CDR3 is TGTGCCAGCAGAGGGACTCTCTCTGGAAACACCATATATTTT. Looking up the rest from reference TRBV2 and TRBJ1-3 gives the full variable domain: EPEVTQTPSHQVTQMGQEVILRCVPISNHLYFYWYRQILGQKVEFLVSFYNNEISEKSEIFDDQFSVERPDGSNFTLKIRSTKLEDSAMYFCASRGTLSGNTIYFGEGSWLTVV.

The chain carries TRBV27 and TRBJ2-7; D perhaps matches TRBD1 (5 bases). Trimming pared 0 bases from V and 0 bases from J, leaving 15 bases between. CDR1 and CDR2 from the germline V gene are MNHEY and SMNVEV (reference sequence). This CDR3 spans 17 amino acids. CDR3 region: CASSLSITTGNSYEQYF. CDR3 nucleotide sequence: TGTGCCAGCAGTTTATCTATAACAACAGGTAACTCCTACGAGCAGTACTTC.

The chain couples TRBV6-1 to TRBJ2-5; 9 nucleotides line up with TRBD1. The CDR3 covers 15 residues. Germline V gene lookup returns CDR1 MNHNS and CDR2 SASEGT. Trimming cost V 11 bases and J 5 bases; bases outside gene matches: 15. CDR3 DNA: TGTGCCTCTAGCCGGACAGGGGCCAATTTGGAGACCCAGTACTTC. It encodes CASSRTGANLETQYF.

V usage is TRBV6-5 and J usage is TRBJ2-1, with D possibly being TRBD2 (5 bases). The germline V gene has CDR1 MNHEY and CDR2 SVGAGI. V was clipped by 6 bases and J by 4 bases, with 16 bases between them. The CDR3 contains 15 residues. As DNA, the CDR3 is TGTGCCAGCAGGCCAGCGGCCCGTATTTACAATGAGCAGTTCTTC. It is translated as CASRPAARIYNEQFF.

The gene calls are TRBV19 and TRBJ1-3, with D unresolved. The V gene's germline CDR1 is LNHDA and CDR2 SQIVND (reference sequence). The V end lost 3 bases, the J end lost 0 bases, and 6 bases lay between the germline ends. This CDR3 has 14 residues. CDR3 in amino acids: CASSIGSSGNTIYF. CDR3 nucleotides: TGTGCCAGTAGTATTGGCAGCTCTGGAAACACCATATATTTT.

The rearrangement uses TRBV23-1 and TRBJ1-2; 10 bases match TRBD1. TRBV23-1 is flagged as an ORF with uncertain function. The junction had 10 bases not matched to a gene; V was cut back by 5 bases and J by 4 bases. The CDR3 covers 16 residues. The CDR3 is CASSGQGGLCGYGYTF. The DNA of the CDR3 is TGCGCCAGCAGTGGACAGGGGGGCCTCTGCGGCTATGGCTACACCTTC.

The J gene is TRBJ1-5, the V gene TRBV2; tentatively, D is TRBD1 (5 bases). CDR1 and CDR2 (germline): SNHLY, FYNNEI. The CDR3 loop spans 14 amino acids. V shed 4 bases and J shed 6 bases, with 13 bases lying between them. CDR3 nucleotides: TGTGCCAGCAGTGGCTTCAGGGATACTCAGCCCCAGCATTTT. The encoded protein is CASSGFRDTQPQHF.

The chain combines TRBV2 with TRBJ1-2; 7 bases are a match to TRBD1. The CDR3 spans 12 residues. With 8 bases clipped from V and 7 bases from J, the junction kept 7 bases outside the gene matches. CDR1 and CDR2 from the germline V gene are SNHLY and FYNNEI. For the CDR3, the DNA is TGTGCCAGCGTAGAACAGGGGACTGGCTACACCTTC. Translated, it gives CASVEQGTGYTF. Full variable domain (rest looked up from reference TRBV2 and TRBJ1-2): EPEVTQTPSHQVTQMGQEVILRCVPISNHLYFYWYRQILGQKVEFLVSFYNNEISEKSEIFDDQFSVERPDGSNFTLKIRSTKLEDSAMYFCASVEQGTGYTFGSGTRLTVV.

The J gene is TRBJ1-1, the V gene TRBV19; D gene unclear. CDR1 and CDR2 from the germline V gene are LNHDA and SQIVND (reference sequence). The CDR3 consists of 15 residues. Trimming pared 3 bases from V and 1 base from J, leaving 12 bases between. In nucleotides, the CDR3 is TGTGCCAGTAGTATGGTGAGAGGTGCGAACACTGAAGCTTTCTTT. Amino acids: CASSMVRGANTEAFF.

The chain's CDR3 is CASSPVQGVEAFF. CDR3 bases: TGTGCCAGCAGCCCCGTGCAGGGGGTGGAAGCTTTCTTT. This chain links TRBV6-4 with TRBJ1-1, with 7 bases matching TRBD1. Germline assignment: CDR1 MRHNA and CDR2 SNTAGT. CDR3 length: 13 amino acids. V gave up 6 bases and J gave up 8 bases; unmatched junction bases: 9.

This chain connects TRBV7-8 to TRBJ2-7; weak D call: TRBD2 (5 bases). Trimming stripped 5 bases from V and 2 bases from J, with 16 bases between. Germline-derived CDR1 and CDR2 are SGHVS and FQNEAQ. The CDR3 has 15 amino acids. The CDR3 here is CASSQRQRATYEQYF. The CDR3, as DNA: TGTGCCAGCAGCCAAAGGCAGAGGGCCACCTACGAGCAGTACTTC.

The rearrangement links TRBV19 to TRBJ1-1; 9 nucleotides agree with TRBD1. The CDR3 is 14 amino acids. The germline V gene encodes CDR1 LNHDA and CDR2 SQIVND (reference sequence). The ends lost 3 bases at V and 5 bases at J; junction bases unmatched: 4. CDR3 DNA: TGTGCCAGTAGTATGGGGACAGGGTGGACTGAAGCTTTCTTT. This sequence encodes CASSMGTGWTEAFF.

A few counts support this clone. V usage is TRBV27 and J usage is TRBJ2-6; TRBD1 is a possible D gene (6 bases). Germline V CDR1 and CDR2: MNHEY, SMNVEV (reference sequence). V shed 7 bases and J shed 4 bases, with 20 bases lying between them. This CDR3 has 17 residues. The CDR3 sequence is CASTAPSRGGGANVLTF. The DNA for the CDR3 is TGTGCCAGCACCGCTCCGTCCAGGGGCGGAGGGGCCAACGTCCTGACTTTC.

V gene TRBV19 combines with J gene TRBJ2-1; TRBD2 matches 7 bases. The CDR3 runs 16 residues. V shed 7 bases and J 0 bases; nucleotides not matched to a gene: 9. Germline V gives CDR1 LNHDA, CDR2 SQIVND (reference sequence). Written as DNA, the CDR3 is TGTGCCAGTAAAGCTAGCGGTTACAACTCCTACAATGAGCAGTTCTTC. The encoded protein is CASKASGYNSYNEQFF.

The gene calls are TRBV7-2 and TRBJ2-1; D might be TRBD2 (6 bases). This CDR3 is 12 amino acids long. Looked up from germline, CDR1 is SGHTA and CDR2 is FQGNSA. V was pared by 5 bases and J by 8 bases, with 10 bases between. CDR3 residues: CASSGLMDEQFF. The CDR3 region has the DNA TGTGCCAGCAGCGGACTAATGGATGAGCAGTTCTTC.

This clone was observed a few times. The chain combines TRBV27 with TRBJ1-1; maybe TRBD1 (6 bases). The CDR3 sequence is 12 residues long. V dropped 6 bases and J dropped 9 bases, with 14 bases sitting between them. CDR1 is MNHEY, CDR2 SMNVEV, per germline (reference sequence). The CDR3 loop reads CASRLQGQQAFF. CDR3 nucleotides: TGTGCCAGCAGGTTACAGGGTCAGCAAGCTTTCTTT.

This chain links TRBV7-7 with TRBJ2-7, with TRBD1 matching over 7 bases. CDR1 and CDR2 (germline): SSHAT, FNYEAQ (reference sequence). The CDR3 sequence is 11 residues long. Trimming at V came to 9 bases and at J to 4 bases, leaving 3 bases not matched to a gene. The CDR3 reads CARTGLYEQYF. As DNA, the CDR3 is TGTGCCAGGACAGGGTTGTACGAGCAGTACTTC.

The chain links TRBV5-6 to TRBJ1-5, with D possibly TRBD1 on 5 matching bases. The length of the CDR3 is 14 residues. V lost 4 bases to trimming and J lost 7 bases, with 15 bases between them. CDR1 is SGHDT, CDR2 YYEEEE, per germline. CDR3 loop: CASSAGIVGQPQHF. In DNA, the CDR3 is TGTGCCAGCAGCGCAGGGATTGTGGGCCAGCCCCAGCATTTT.

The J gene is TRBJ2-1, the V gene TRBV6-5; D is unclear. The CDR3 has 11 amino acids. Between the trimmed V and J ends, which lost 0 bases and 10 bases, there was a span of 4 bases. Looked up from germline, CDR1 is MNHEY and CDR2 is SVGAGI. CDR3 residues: CASSYSEEQFF. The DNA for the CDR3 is TGTGCCAGCAGTTACTCCGAGGAGCAGTTCTTC.

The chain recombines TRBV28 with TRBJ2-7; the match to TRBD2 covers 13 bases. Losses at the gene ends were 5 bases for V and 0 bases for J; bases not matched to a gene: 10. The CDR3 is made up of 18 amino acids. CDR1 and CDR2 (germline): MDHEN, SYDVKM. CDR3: CASSLSTSGRQSSYEQYF. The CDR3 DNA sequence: TGTGCCAGCAGTCTGTCGACTAGCGGGAGGCAAAGCTCCTACGAGCAGTACTTC. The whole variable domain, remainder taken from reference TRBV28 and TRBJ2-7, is DVKVTQSSRYLVKRTGEKVFLECVQDMDHENMFWYRQDPGLGLRLIYFSYDVKMKEKGDIPEGYSVSREKKERFSLILESASTNQTSMYLCASSLSTSGRQSSYEQYFGPGTRLTVT.

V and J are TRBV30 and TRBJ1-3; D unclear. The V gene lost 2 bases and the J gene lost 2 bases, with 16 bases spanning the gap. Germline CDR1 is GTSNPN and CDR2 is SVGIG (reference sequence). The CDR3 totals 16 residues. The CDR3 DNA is TGTGCCTGGAGTAAGGCAGGTGATACGACTGGAAACACCATATATTTT. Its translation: CAWSKAGDTTGNTIYF.

The CDR3 nucleotides read TGCGCCAGCAGCCCGGTGGTAGGAGACACAGATACGCAGTATTTT. Translated, it gives CASSPVVGDTDTQYF. J is TRBJ2-3 and V is TRBV5-1; D is unresolved. CDR1 is SGHRS and CDR2 is YFSETQ in the germline V gene. This CDR3 is built from 15 residues. Trimming removed 4 bases at V and 2 bases at J, with 14 bases between.

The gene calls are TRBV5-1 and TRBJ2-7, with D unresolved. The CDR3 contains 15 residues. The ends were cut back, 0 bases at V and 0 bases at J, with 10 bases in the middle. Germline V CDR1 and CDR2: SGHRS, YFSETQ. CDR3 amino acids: CASSLGGRTSYEQYF. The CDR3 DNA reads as TGCGCCAGCAGCTTGGGAGGCAGAACCTCCTACGAGCAGTACTTC.